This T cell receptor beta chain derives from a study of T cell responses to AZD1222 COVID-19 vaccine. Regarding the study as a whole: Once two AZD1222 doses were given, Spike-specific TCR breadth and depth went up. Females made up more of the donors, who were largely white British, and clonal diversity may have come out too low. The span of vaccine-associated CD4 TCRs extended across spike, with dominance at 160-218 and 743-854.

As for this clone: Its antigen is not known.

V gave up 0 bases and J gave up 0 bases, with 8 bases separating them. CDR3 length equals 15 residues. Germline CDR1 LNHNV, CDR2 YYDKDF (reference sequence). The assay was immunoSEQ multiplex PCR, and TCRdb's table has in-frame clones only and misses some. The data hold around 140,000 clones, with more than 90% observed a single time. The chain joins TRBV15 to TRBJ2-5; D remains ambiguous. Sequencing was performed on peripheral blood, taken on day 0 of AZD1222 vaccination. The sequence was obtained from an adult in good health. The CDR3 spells CATSRDPTYQETQYF. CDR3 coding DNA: TGTGCCACCAGCAGAGATCCGACGTACCAAGAGACCCAGTACTTC.